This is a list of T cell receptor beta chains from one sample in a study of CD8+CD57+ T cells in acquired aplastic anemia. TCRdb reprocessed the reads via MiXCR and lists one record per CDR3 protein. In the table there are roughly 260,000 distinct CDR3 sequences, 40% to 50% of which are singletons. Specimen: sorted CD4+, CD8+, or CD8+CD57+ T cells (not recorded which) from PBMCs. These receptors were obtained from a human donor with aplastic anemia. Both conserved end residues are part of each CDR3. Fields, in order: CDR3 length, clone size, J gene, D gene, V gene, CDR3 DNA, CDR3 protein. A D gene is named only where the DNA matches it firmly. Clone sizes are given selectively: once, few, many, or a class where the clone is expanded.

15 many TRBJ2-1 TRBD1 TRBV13 TGTGCCAGCAGCCGTGGGACAGGGCGCAGCAATGAGCAGTTCTTC CASSRGTGRSNEQFF
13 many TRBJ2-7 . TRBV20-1 TGCAGTACTAGACCCTGGACAGTCGACGAGCAGTACTTC CSTRPWTVDEQYF
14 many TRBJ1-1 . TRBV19 TGTGCCAGTAGTATAGGACGGTTGAACACTGAAGCTTTCTTT CASSIGRLNTEAFF
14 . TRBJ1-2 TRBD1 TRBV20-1 TGCAGTGCTAATGAGGTGACAGGGGGCGCTGGCTACACCTTC CSANEVTGGAGYTF
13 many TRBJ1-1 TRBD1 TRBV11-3 TGTGCCAGCAGGTCACAGGGGGACACTGAAGCTTTCTTT CASRSQGDTEAFF
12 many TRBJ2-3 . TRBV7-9 TGTGCCAGCAGCGCGGGACCATATACGCAGTATTTT CASSAGPYTQYF
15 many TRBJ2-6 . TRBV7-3 TGTGCCAGCAGCATATCATTTTCCGGGGCCAACGTCCTGACTTTC CASSISFSGANVLTF
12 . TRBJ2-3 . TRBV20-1 TGCAGTGCTAGAGTCTCGCAAGATACGCAGTATTTT CSARVSQDTQYF
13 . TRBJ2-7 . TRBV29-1 TGCAGCGCCCAAGCCCCAAATTACAATGAGCAGTACTTC CSAQAPNYNEQYF
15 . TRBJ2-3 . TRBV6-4 TGTGCCAGCAGTGAATTTGAGGGAGCGGACAATGAGCAGTATTTT CASSEFEGADNEQYF
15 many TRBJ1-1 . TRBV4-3 TGCGCCAGCAGCCAGGATCGGATGCTGGACACTGAAGCTTTCTTT CASSQDRMLDTEAFF